The text below deals with one TCR beta chain. Its antigen is unknown. No base-level quality is on record; no much larger clone is a single base apart. The sample belongs to a study of T cells after yellow fever vaccination (dated by TCRdb to about 2019). For the study in its entirety: Libraries from fractions with low cell numbers were prepared with the SMART-Seq v4 Ultra Low Input RNA kit. Bulk PBMC replicates and cell subsets were isolated from blood drawn at multiple timepoints before and after both primary and secondary immunization. Two healthy male donors, one aged 18 to 29 and one aged 30 to 40 years, were included in the cohort. To track T-cell clones before and after primary and booster YFV17D yellow fever vaccination, bulk TCR alpha and beta repertoires were sequenced longitudinally. Results and caveats for the whole study, not just this receptor: After the booster, most of the clones that had expanded following primary vaccination were detected again (approximately 95% of CD4 and 80% to 90% of CD8), which suggests that memory was broadly maintained. Computational filtering was needed because FACS-sorted repertoires could contain abundant contaminating clonotypes from the bulk population. Compared with the primary T-cell response, the secondary T-cell response was weaker but faster, peaking on day 5 rather than day 15. A small fraction of clonotypes showed up in both the CD4 and CD8 compartments, probably as a result of convergent recombination. Because only a couple of donors were included in the study, the extent to which the findings can be generalized is limited.

TCR cDNA was synthesized by 5'RACE template switching, which introduced a universal primer site and unique molecular identifiers. Priming of cDNA synthesis was performed from both the TCR alpha and TCR beta constant segments. Library amplification used two PCR steps, and the second PCR step added sample barcodes and sequencing adapters. Sequencing of libraries was performed on Illumina HiSeq 2500 (2x100 bp) or NovaSeq (2x150 bp). From the authors' description of their analysis: Demultiplexing of reads and collapsing into UMI consensus sequences were performed with MIGEC, and V(D)J alignment was carried out with MiXCR. Vaccine-responding clonotypes were defined with edgeR using replicate PBMC samples, requiring FDR below 0.01 and a log2 fold change above 5 up to day 15. Bulk clonotypes were assigned CD4 or CD8 identity according to which sequenced CD4 or CD8 repertoire held them at higher abundance. Starting from the raw public reads, TCRdb applied fastp trimming at Q25, assembled clones with MiXCR and retained in-frame beta chains. For every CDR3 protein sequence, its rows merge into one entry that carries the most common genes and DNA. V and J calls and clone size were set by TCRdb, not the authors. Counted in this sample were a few hundred thousand distinct CDR3 sequences; roughly 8% of them appeared once. 15% to 20% of the sample rests with the top ten.

Taken from the germline V gene, the CDR1 and CDR2 loops are MNHEY and SVGAGI. Counted from cysteine to phenylalanine, this CDR3 has 13 amino acids. The DNA shown is the 39-base CDR3, in frame from base 1. V is reduced by 3 bases and J by 2 bases, leaving a spacing of 5 bases between them. The treatment or condition label, as the study defines it: live attenuated yellow fever vaccine strain. At each blood-draw timepoint, two biological replicates of bulk PBMCs were obtained. A standard Ficoll-Paque protocol was used to isolate PBMCs from peripheral blood. TriZol was used to extract RNA from bulk PBMCs, from CD4 and CD8 fractions, and from dextramer-positive and dextramer-negative fractions.

This sequence was found in a man aged 18 to 29 who received the YFV17D yellow fever vaccine. The sample in question was PBMCs, obtained about 49 days after the first yellow fever vaccination. The rearrangement joined TRBV6-5 to TRBJ1-3; the D gene assignment is ambiguous. The CDR3 region reads CASSYGAGNTIYF. The DNA sequence is given as TGTGCCAGCAGTTATGGTGCTGGAAACACCATATATTTT.